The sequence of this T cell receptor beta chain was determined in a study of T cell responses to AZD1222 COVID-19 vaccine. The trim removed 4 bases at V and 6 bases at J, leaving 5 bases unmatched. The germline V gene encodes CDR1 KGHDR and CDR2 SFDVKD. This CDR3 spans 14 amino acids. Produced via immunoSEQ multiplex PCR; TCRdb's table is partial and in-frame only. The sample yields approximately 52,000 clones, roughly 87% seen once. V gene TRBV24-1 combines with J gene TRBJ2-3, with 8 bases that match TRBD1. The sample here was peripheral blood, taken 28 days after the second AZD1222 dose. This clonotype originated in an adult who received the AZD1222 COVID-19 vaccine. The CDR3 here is CATSDLQGGDTQYF. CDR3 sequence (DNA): TGTGCCACCAGTGACTTACAGGGGGGCGATACGCAGTATTTT.